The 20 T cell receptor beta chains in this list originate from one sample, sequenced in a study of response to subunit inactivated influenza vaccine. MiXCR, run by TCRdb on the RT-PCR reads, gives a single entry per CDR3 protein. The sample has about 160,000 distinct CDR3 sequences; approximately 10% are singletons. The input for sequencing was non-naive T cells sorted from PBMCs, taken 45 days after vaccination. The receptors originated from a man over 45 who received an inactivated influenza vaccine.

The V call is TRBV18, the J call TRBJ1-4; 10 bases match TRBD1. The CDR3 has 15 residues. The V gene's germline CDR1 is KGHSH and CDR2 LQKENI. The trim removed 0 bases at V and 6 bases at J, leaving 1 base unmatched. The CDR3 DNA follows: TGTGCCAGCTCACCACCCGGGACAGGGGATGAAAAACTGTTTTTT. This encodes CASSPPGTGDEKLFF. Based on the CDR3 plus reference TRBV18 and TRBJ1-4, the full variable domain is NAGVMQNPRHLVRRRGQEARLRCSPMKGHSHVYWYRQLPEEGLKFMVYLQKENIIDESGMPKERFSAEFPKEGPSILRIQQVVRGDSAAYFCASSPPGTGDEKLFFGSGTQLSVL.

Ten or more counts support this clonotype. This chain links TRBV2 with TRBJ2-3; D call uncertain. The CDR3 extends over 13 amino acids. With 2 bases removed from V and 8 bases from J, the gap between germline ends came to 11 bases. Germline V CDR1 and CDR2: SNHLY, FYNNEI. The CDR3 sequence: CASSEPSSGTQYF. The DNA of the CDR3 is TGTGCCAGCAGTGAACCCTCGTCCGGTACGCAGTATTTT.

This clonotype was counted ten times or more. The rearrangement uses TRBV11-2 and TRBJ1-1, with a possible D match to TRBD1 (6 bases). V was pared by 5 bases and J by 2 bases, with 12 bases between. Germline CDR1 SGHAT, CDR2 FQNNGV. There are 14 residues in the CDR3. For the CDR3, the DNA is TGTGCCAGCAGCCCGAACAGGGACAACACTGAAGCTTTCTTT. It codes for CASSPNRDNTEAFF. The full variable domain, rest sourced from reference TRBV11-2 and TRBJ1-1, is EAGVAQSPRYKIIEKRQSVAFWCNPISGHATLYWYQQILGQGPKLLIQFQNNGVVDDSQLPKDRFSAERLKGVDSTLKIQPAKLEDSAVYLCASSPNRDNTEAFFGQGTRLTVV.

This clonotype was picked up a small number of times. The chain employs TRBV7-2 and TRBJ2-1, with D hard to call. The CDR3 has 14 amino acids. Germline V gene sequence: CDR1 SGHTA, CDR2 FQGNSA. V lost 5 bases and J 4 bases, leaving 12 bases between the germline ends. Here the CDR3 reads CASSPMITYNEQFF. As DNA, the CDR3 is TGTGCCAGCAGCCCGATGATAACGTACAATGAGCAGTTCTTC.

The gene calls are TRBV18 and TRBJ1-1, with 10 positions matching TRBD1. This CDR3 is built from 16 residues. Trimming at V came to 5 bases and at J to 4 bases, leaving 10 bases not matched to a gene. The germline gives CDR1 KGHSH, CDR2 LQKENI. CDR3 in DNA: TGTGCCAGCTCATTACGACAGGGGGCTAGGGGCACTGAAGCTTTCTTT. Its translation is CASSLRQGARGTEAFF.

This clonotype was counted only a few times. CDR3 protein: CASSLTSGSISSLSSYNEQFF. For the CDR3, the DNA is TGTGCCAGCAGCTTGACTAGCGGGAGCATCTCGAGCCTTAGCTCCTACAATGAGCAGTTCTTC. V is TRBV11-2 and J is TRBJ2-1; TRBD2 aligns across 12 bases. Trimming took 3 bases from V and 0 from J; bases not matched to a gene: 15. Germline lookup yields CDR1 SGHAT and CDR2 FQNNGV. The CDR3 contains 21 residues.

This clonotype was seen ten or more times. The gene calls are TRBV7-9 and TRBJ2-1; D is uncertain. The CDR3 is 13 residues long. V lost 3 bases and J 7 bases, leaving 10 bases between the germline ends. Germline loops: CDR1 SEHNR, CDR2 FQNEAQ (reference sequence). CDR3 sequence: CASSFPARNEQFF. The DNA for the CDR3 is TGTGCCAGCAGCTTCCCGGCGCGGAATGAGCAGTTCTTC.

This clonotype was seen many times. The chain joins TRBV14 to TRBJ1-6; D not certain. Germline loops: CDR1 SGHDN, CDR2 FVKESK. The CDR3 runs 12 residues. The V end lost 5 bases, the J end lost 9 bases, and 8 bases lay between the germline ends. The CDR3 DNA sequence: TGTGCCAGCAGCGGAACGCTTTCACCCCTCCACTTT. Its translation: CASSGTLSPLHF.

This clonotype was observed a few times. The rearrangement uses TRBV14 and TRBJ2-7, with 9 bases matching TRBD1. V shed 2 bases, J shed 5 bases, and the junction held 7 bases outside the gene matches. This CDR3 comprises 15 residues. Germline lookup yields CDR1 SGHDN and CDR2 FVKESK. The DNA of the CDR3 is TGTGCCAGCAGCCAACTGGGACAGGGAATGGACGAGCAGTACTTC. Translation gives CASSQLGQGMDEQYF.

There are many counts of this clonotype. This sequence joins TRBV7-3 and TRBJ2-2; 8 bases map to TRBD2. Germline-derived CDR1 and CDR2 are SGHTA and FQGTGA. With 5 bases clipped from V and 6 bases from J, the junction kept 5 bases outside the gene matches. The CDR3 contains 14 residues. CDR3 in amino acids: CASSLLGGAGELFF. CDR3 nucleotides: TGTGCCAGCAGCCTACTCGGGGGGGCCGGGGAGCTGTTTTTT.

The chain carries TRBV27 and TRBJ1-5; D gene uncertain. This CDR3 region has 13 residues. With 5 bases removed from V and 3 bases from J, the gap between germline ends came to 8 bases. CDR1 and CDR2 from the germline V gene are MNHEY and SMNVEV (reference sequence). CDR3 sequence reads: CASSTGINQPQHF. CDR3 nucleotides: TGTGCCAGCAGTACCGGGATCAATCAGCCCCAGCATTTT.

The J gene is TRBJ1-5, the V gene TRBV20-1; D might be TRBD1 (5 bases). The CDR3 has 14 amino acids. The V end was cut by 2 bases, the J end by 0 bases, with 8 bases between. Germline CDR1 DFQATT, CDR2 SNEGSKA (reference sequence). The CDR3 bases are TGCAGTGCTAGACAGGGTCCTAGCAATCAGCCCCAGCATTTT. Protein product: CSARQGPSNQPQHF.

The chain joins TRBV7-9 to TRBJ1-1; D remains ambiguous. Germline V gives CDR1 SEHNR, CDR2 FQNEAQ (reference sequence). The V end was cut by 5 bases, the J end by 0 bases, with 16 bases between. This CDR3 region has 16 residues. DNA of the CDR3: TGTGCCAGCAGCCCGGTAGGGAGGACGGTGAACACTGAAGCTTTCTTT. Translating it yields CASSPVGRTVNTEAFF.

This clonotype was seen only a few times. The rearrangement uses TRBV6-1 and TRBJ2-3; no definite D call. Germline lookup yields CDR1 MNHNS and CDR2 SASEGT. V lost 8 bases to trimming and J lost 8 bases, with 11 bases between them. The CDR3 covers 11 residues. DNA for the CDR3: TGTGCCAGCTTTGCGGAATTTACGCAGTATTTT. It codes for CASFAEFTQYF.

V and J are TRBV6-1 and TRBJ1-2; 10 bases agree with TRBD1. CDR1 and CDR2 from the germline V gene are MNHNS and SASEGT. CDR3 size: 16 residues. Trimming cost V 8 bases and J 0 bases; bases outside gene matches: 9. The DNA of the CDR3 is TGTGCCAGCTTCGAACGGGACAGGGGTTCTAACTATGGCTACACCTTC. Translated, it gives CASFERDRGSNYGYTF.

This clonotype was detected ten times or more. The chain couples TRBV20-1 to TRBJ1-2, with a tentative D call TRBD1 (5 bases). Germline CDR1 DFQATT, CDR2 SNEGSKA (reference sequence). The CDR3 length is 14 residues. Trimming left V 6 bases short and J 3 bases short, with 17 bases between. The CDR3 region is CSAPGQGGDYGYTF. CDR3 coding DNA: TGCAGTGCCCCCGGGCAGGGAGGTGACTATGGCTACACCTTC.

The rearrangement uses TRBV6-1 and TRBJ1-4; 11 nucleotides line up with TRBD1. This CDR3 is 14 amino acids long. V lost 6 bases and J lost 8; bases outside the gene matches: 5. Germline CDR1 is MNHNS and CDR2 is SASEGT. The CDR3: CASSRGQGVEKLFF. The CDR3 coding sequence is TGTGCCAGCAGCCGGGGACAGGGGGTGGAAAAACTGTTTTTT.

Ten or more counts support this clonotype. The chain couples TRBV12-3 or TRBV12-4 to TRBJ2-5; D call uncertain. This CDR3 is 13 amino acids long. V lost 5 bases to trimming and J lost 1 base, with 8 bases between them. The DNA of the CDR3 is TGTGCCAGCAGTATTCCGGCCCAAGAGACCCAGTACTTC. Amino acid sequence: CASSIPAQETQYF.

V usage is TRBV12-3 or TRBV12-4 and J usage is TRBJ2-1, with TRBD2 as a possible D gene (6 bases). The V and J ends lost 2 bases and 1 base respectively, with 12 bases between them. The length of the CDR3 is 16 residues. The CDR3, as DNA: TGTGCCAGCAGTTTAAGTTGGAGCGGGTCCTACAATGAGCAGTTCTTC. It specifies CASSLSWSGSYNEQFF.

The CDR3 here is CATSRTSGAYNEQFF. CDR3 coding DNA: TGTGCCACCAGCAGGACTAGCGGAGCCTACAATGAGCAGTTCTTC. This chain joins TRBV15 and TRBJ2-1, with 9 bases matching TRBD2. Trimming removed 3 bases from V and 2 bases from J; junction bases left unmatched: 2. This CDR3 comprises 15 residues. Germline values: CDR1 LNHNV, CDR2 YYDKDF (reference sequence). The entire variable domain, with the rest obtained from reference TRBV15 and TRBJ2-1, is as follows: DAMVIQNPRYQVTQFGKPVTLSCSQTLNHNVMYWYQQKSSQAPKLLFHYYDKDFNNEADTPDNFQSRRPNTSFCFLDIRSPGLGDTAMYLCATSRTSGAYNEQFFGPGTRLTVL.